This is a list of T cell receptor beta chains from one sample in a study of T-cell reconstitution after alpha-beta-depleted transplantation in children. TCRdb re-derived calls from the PCR reads in MiXCR, one entry per CDR3 protein. The sample yields roughly 200,000 distinct CDR3 sequences, over 5.5% seen once. The sample here was PBMCs from the stem cell graft donor, taken from the stem cell graft. The receptors shown here come from a human donor who donated a stem cell graft to a child with Wiskott-Aldrich syndrome. CDR3s include the opening cysteine and the closing phenylalanine or tryptophan. Each record gives: CDR3 DNA, CDR3 protein, D gene, J gene, V gene, clone size. D genes are given only for firm matches. Rows give clone size only sometimes, using once, few, many, or a class for an expanded clone.

DNA: TGTGCCACCAGTGACCCCTCCGAAGGGGAGCTGTTTTTT
CDR3: CATSDPSEGELFF
D: -
J: TRBJ2-2
V: TRBV24-1
size: many

DNA: TGCAGTGCTAGGAAACAACAACCGGGACCCTACCTCAATGAGCAGTTCTTC
CDR3: CSARKQQPGPYLNEQFF
D: -
J: TRBJ2-1
V: TRBV20-1
size: many

DNA: TGTGCCAGCAGTTCCTTCCCCCGTGAGCAGTTCTTC
CDR3: CASSSFPREQFF
D: -
J: TRBJ2-1
V: TRBV12-3/TRBV12-4
size: many

DNA: TGTGCCAGCAGTTCGCAAGACAGGGGAAGAAACACCATATATTTT
CDR3: CASSSQDRGRNTIYF
D: TRBD1
J: TRBJ1-3
V: TRBV12-3/TRBV12-4
size: -

DNA: TGCAGTGCTAGAGGACTAGCGGGAGGGCCCTACAATGAGCAGTTCTTC
CDR3: CSARGLAGGPYNEQFF
D: TRBD2
J: TRBJ2-1
V: TRBV20-1
size: many

DNA: TGCAGTGCTCCCGGGGGAGCGGGGGGGACAGATACGCAGTATTTT
CDR3: CSAPGGAGGTDTQYF
D: TRBD2
J: TRBJ2-3
V: TRBV20-1
size: many

DNA: TGTGCCAGCAGTTCCCGGACAGCTCAGCCCCAGCATTTT
CDR3: CASSSRTAQPQHF
D: -
J: TRBJ1-5
V: TRBV12-3/TRBV12-4
size: many

DNA: TGTGCCTGGAGTATGGGCCTCCCTGGGAATTCACCCCTCCACTTT
CDR3: CAWSMGLPGNSPLHF
D: -
J: TRBJ1-6
V: TRBV30
size: -

DNA: TGCAGCGTTGAAAGCGCCCAGAACACCGGGGAGCTGTTTTTT
CDR3: CSVESAQNTGELFF
D: -
J: TRBJ2-2
V: TRBV29-1
size: many

DNA: TGTGCCACCAGTGATTCCGGGACAGGGAGCCGCACAGATACGCAGTATTTT
CDR3: CATSDSGTGSRTDTQYF
D: TRBD1
J: TRBJ2-3
V: TRBV24-1
size: many

DNA: TGTGCCAGCAGCCAAGAGCCGGGACAGGGGGCCTACACCGGGGAGCTGTTTTTT
CDR3: CASSQEPGQGAYTGELFF
D: TRBD1
J: TRBJ2-2
V: TRBV4-2
size: many

DNA: TGTGCCAGCGTGGGGTCGTTGGGGTACACTGAAGCTTTCTTT
CDR3: CASVGSLGYTEAFF
D: -
J: TRBJ1-1
V: TRBV6-1
size: many

DNA: TGCGCCAGCAAGTGGGACCCGAACACTGAAGCTTTCTTT
CDR3: CASKWDPNTEAFF
D: -
J: TRBJ1-1
V: TRBV5-1
size: many

DNA: TGTGCCACCAGCAGAGATTCGACGGAAGCTTTCTTT
CDR3: CATSRDSTEAFF
D: -
J: TRBJ1-1
V: TRBV15
size: -

DNA: TGTGCCATAAGAGAGGGGGCTTACGCTGAAGCTTTCTTT
CDR3: CAIREGAYAEAFF
D: TRBD1
J: TRBJ1-1
V: TRBV10-3
size: many

DNA: TGCAGTGCTAGAGCCCCACTAGCGAGCTCCTACAATGAGCAGTTCTTC
CDR3: CSARAPLASSYNEQFF
D: TRBD2
J: TRBJ2-1
V: TRBV20-1
size: many

DNA: TGCGCCAGCAGCTGGGGGGACAGAGATTATGATACGCAGTATTTT
CDR3: CASSWGDRDYDTQYF
D: -
J: TRBJ2-3
V: TRBV5-1
size: many

DNA: TGTGCCAGCAGGGGGGAGGGATGGCGCACTGAAGCTTTCTTT
CDR3: CASRGEGWRTEAFF
D: -
J: TRBJ1-1
V: TRBV6-5
size: many

DNA: TGTGCCATCAGTGAGTCGGAGGGAACAGTTTTCTACGAGCAGTACTTC
CDR3: CAISESEGTVFYEQYF
D: -
J: TRBJ2-7
V: TRBV10-3
size: many

DNA: TGCAGCGTTGTGGCAGGGTCGGGCGAGACCCAGTACTTC
CDR3: CSVVAGSGETQYF
D: -
J: TRBJ2-5
V: TRBV29-1
size: many

DNA: TGTGCCAGCGGACAGGGTAGCGCTGAAGCTTTCTTT
CDR3: CASGQGSAEAFF
D: TRBD1
J: TRBJ1-1
V: TRBV25-1
size: many

DNA: TGTGCCACCAGCTCTCCGGACAGGAACACTGAAGCTTTCTTT
CDR3: CATSSPDRNTEAFF
D: -
J: TRBJ1-1
V: TRBV15
size: many

DNA: TGTGCCAGCAGCCTGTTAGGGGTCGACTTCTCCTATGGCTACACCTTC
CDR3: CASSLLGVDFSYGYTF
D: -
J: TRBJ1-2
V: TRBV7-2
size: many

DNA: TGCGCCAGCAGCCCAGGGGGGTACCAAGAGACCCAGTACTTC
CDR3: CASSPGGYQETQYF
D: -
J: TRBJ2-5
V: TRBV5-1
size: many

DNA: TGTGCCAGCAACAAAAACGTGGACAGGTTTTCAAGCTACACCTTC
CDR3: CASNKNVDRFSSYTF
D: TRBD1
J: TRBJ1-2
V: TRBV12-3/TRBV12-4
size: many

DNA: TGTGCCAGCAGGCCGACCACTAACATTAACAATGAGCAGTTCTTC
CDR3: CASRPTTNINNEQFF
D: -
J: TRBJ2-1
V: TRBV12-3/TRBV12-4
size: many

DNA: TGCAGTGCTAGGGGACCCCAGTGGGCGGAGATAAGAGAGCAGTACTTC
CDR3: CSARGPQWAEIREQYF
D: -
J: TRBJ2-7
V: TRBV20-1
size: few

DNA: TGTGCCAGCAGCCGACCAACTAGCGGGGGGAACACCGGGGAGCTGTTTTTT
CDR3: CASSRPTSGGNTGELFF
D: TRBD2
J: TRBJ2-2
V: TRBV7-2
size: many

DNA: TGTGCCAGCTCGATCGACAGGGATGGGGAGACCCAGTACTTC
CDR3: CASSIDRDGETQYF
D: TRBD1
J: TRBJ2-5
V: TRBV18
size: few

DNA: TGCGCCAGCAGCTTGGATAGCGGGGGGGCCCTAGATACGCAGTATTTT
CDR3: CASSLDSGGALDTQYF
D: TRBD2
J: TRBJ2-3
V: TRBV5-1
size: few

DNA: TGCAGCGTTGCGGCAATTAGCACAGATACGCAGTATTTT
CDR3: CSVAAISTDTQYF
D: -
J: TRBJ2-3
V: TRBV29-1
size: many

DNA: TGCAGTGCTAGAGATTCGGGGGGATATGAGGAAAAACTGTTTTTT
CDR3: CSARDSGGYEEKLFF
D: -
J: TRBJ1-4
V: TRBV20-1
size: few

DNA: TGTGCCAGCACTTTGGGGGAGGGGGTCACTGAAGCTTTCTTT
CDR3: CASTLGEGVTEAFF
D: -
J: TRBJ1-1
V: TRBV12-3/TRBV12-4
size: many

DNA: TGTGCCAGCATGAGGGGGGGGAGCTCCTACGAGCAGTACTTC
CDR3: CASMRGGSSYEQYF
D: -
J: TRBJ2-7
V: TRBV6-1
size: many

DNA: TGCAGTGCTAGAGATTCGGGAGCGGCCAAAAACATTCAGTACTTC
CDR3: CSARDSGAAKNIQYF
D: -
J: TRBJ2-4
V: TRBV20-1
size: few

DNA: TGCAGTGCTAGAGATCACTTTCGGGGAGCCTACAATGAGCAGTTCTTC
CDR3: CSARDHFRGAYNEQFF
D: -
J: TRBJ2-1
V: TRBV20-1
size: many

DNA: TGTGCCAGCAGCCGACAACCGGAACACGTTTTCTTT
CDR3: CASSRQPEHVFF
D: -
J: TRBJ1-1
V: TRBV13
size: many

DNA: TGCGCCAGCAGCTTGGAAAGCGTTAGCTCCTACAATGAGCAGTTCTTC
CDR3: CASSLESVSSYNEQFF
D: -
J: TRBJ2-1
V: TRBV5-1
size: -

DNA: TGCGCCAGCAGTAATACAGGGTCGTCGGAGCAGTACTTC
CDR3: CASSNTGSSEQYF
D: -
J: TRBJ2-7
V: TRBV10-2
size: many

DNA: TGTGCCAGCAGCCCCGGGGGGATGAACACTGAAGCTTTCTTT
CDR3: CASSPGGMNTEAFF
D: -
J: TRBJ1-1
V: TRBV7-2
size: many

DNA: TGCAGTGCTAGGGGGTCTGAGGGCAATCAGCCCCAGCATTTT
CDR3: CSARGSEGNQPQHF
D: -
J: TRBJ1-5
V: TRBV20-1
size: many

DNA: TGCAGTGCTCAACCGGGACCACACCCTACGGATACGCAGTATTTT
CDR3: CSAQPGPHPTDTQYF
D: -
J: TRBJ2-3
V: TRBV20-1
size: many

DNA: TGCAGTGCTAGAGATGACAGGGGGCATGGTGAGCAGTTCTTC
CDR3: CSARDDRGHGEQFF
D: TRBD1
J: TRBJ2-1
V: TRBV20-1
size: few

DNA: TGTGCCAGCAGTTTTGGGGGCTCTGGGGCCAACGTCCTGACTTTC
CDR3: CASSFGGSGANVLTF
D: -
J: TRBJ2-6
V: TRBV12-3/TRBV12-4
size: many

DNA: TGCAGTGTTCCGGGACAGGGGAACTACGAGCAGTACTTC
CDR3: CSVPGQGNYEQYF
D: TRBD1
J: TRBJ2-7
V: TRBV20-1
size: few